This TCR beta chain was obtained from a study of T cells expressing NK-cell markers. About the research overall: Within the sequenced cohort of eight donors, seven exhibited HCMV seropositivity and one was seronegative. Study-level findings and limits: Topping the CD3+CD56-NKG2C+ fraction as well were these clonotypes, in a handful of donors. About 1.0-7.5% of CD8+ T cells in a handful of donors belonged to dominant NKG2C+ clonotypes.

TCRdb reprocessed the 5' RACE reads, with one entry per CDR3 protein and no DNA. This sample carries over 150,000 distinct CDR3 sequences, with over 35% going to the ten biggest clones. On this clonotype itself: What it recognizes is unknown.

This receptor was identified in a woman in her fifties or sixties in good health. Sequencing was done on a sample of blood T cells: a sorted CD56 or NKG2C T cell subset, CD4+ or CD8+ T cells, or bulk PBMC T cells (not recorded which).

The CDR3 reads CASSEIAYNEQFF. The genes are TRBV7-9 and TRBJ2-1. The CDR3 sequence is 13 residues long. Per the germline V gene, CDR1 is SEHNR and CDR2 is FQNEAQ (reference sequence).